This T cell receptor (beta chain) derives from a study of long-term antiretroviral therapy in people with HIV. CDR1 is LGHNA, CDR2 YNFKEQ, per germline. V shed 0 bases and J shed 7 bases, with 16 bases lying between them. The CDR3 contains 15 residues. The authors ran the immunoSEQ assay, v3.0, at survey level. Assay: immunoSEQ multiplex PCR; the TCRdb copy retains only in-frame clones and omits some. The table lists around 27,000 clones, around 90% of them singletons, with 4.5% to 6% in the top ten. Sequences were derived from unsorted PBMCs, sampled around 4.5 years after starting antiretroviral therapy. The chain combines TRBV4-2 with TRBJ2-7, with a tentative D call TRBD2 (6 bases). The TCR comes from a man aged 25-40 years with HIV. The CDR3 loop reads CASSQEGAEGREQYF. Written as DNA, the CDR3 is TGTGCCAGCAGCCAAGAGGGCGCGGAGGGGCGGGAGCAGTACTTC.